Included here is one TCR beta chain sequence, with context. This record comes from a study of CD8 T cells in Susac syndrome. The CDR3 is 14 residues long. V shed 2 bases and J shed 5 bases, with 14 bases lying between them. Germline assignment: CDR1 DFQATT and CDR2 SNEGSKA (reference sequence). Random-hexamer reverse transcription was applied to about 0.45 to 1 ug RNA. TCRdb recomputed calls from the immunoSEQ multiplex PCR reads with MiXCR, one row per CDR3 protein. The table records 150,000 to 200,000 distinct CDR3 sequences, approximately 93% of them present only once. The sequence derives from a human donor with multiple sclerosis. The sequencing input was CD4+ T cells from PBMCs. V gene TRBV20-1 combines with J gene TRBJ2-3; tentatively, D is TRBD1 or TRBD2 (5 bases each). The DNA for the CDR3 is TGCAGTGCTAGAAGAGGGGCGCACGAAGATACGCAGTATTTT. Translated, it gives CSARRGAHEDTQYF.